A single sample gave rise to the 25 T cell receptor beta chains below, sequenced in a study of human T cells and chemical hapten exposure. Time point: patch test 1, 2 weeks after DPC sensitization. Noted treatment: therapeutic diphenylcyclopropenone sensitization with weekly scalp DPC. Each CDR3 protein is one row after TCRdb ran MiXCR on the RACE reads. The table includes about 380,000 distinct CDR3 sequences, approximately 5.1% detected once. The material was whole blood, obtained in connection with sensitization to the hapten diphenylcyclopropenone (DPC). Source of these receptors: a woman between 50 and 59 years old with alopecia areata. Some clones in this sample may be carry-over from other donors' samples.

This clonotype showed up many times. The chain combines TRBV30 with TRBJ2-3, with 7 positions matching TRBD2. Germline CDR1 is GTSNPN and CDR2 is SVGIG (reference sequence). V was clipped by 0 bases and J by 3 bases; unmatched bases: 6. The CDR3 has 15 amino acids. CDR3 nucleotides: TGTGCCTGGAGTGTACGTGGGGAGGGGACAGATACGCAGTATTTT. Translated: CAWSVRGEGTDTQYF.

There are a few counts of this clonotype. The genes are TRBV6-2 or TRBV6-3 and TRBJ1-3; 9 bases line up with TRBD1. Germline loops: CDR1 MNHEY, CDR2 SVGEGT. The V segment lost 7 bases and the J segment 4 bases; nucleotides outside the gene matches: 8. This CDR3 has 15 amino acids. CDR3 nucleotide sequence: TGTGCCAGCACCCCGGACAGGGGAGAAGGAAACACCATATATTTT. It codes for CASTPDRGEGNTIYF.

Many counts were recorded for this clonotype. V and J are TRBV3-1 and TRBJ1-6, with D unclear. The CDR3 spans 14 residues. The V gene's germline CDR1 is LGHDT and CDR2 YNNKEL (reference sequence). V was trimmed by 2 bases and J by 7 bases, leaving 9 bases between them. The CDR3 DNA reads as TGTGCCAGCAGCCAATCCGGACGAAATTCACCCCTCCACTTT. Translated: CASSQSGRNSPLHF.

In this sample, this clonotype turned up many times. The chain links TRBV6-5 to TRBJ2-1, with TRBD1 matching 7 bases. Germline V gene lookup returns CDR1 MNHEY and CDR2 SVGAGI. This CDR3 comprises 16 residues. Trimming at V came to 1 base and at J to 4 bases, leaving 7 bases not matched to a gene. CDR3 loop: CASSYWSGTVYNEQFF. The CDR3 DNA sequence: TGTGCCAGCAGTTACTGGAGTGGGACAGTTTACAATGAGCAGTTCTTC.

Many counts were recorded for this clonotype. DNA for the CDR3: TGTGCCACCAGCCAAACAGGGGGGCCGAGCTCCTACAATGAGCAGTTCTTC. It specifies CATSQTGGPSSYNEQFF. This rearrangement joins TRBV24-1 to TRBJ2-1; 8 bases fit TRBD1. The V gene end was trimmed by 7 bases and the J gene end by 0 bases; junction bases not matched to a gene: 10. CDR1 is KGHDR and CDR2 is SFDVKD in the germline V gene. The CDR3 runs to 17 residues.

This rearrangement joins TRBV28 to TRBJ1-5; TRBD1 agrees at 11 bases. This CDR3 has 16 residues. Trimming removed 4 bases from V and 5 bases from J; junction bases left unmatched: 7. Germline assignment: CDR1 MDHEN and CDR2 SYDVKM. The CDR3 DNA follows: TGTGCCAGCAGTTCCTCCGGGACAGGGGGTTATCAGCCCCAGCATTTT. Its translation: CASSSSGTGGYQPQHF.

This clonotype was counted ten times or more. The genes are TRBV2 and TRBJ2-3; D could derive from TRBD1 or TRBD2 (5 bases each). This CDR3 has 16 residues. CDR1 and CDR2 from the germline V gene are SNHLY and FYNNEI. V shed 7 bases and J shed 5 bases, with 22 bases lying between them. The CDR3 protein is CASTLNPGPRGDTQYF. CDR3 coding DNA: TGTGCCAGCACGCTCAACCCGGGACCCCGCGGAGATACGCAGTATTTT.

This clonotype was seen a few times. The chain combines TRBV5-4 with TRBJ2-7; the D call may be TRBD1 or TRBD2 (5 bases each). There are 12 residues in the CDR3. Germline V gene lookup returns CDR1 SGHNT and CDR2 YYREEE (reference sequence). The ends were cut back, 7 bases at V and 3 bases at J, with 11 bases in the middle. CDR3 DNA sequence: TGTGCCAGCGGGCATGGGGGCTACGAGCAGTACTTC. This sequence encodes CASGHGGYEQYF.

This clonotype was found many times. This chain uses TRBV3-1 with TRBJ2-2, with 11 positions matching TRBD1. Germline trimming cut 6 bases from V and 3 bases from J; bases unmatched to any gene: 6. CDR1 LGHDT and CDR2 YNNKEL come from the germline V gene (reference sequence). CDR3 length: 16 amino acids. The CDR3 nucleotides are TGTGCCAGCAGTCGGACAGGGGGCATGTACACCGGGGAGCTGTTTTTT. Protein sequence: CASSRTGGMYTGELFF.

In this sample, this clonotype turned up many times. The chain joins TRBV29-1 to TRBJ1-2; D ambiguous. Germline assignment: CDR1 SQVTM and CDR2 ANQGSEA. With 0 bases removed from V and 7 bases from J, the gap between germline ends came to 6 bases. The CDR3 spans 11 residues. The DNA for the CDR3 is TGCAGCGTTGAAGATAGAGGTGGCTACACCTTC. Translated, it gives CSVEDRGGYTF. Supplemented by reference TRBV29-1 and TRBJ1-2, the full variable domain reads SAVISQKPSRDICQRGTSLTIQCQVDSQVTMMFWYRQQPGQSLTLIATANQGSEATYESGFVIDKFPISRPNLTFSTLTVSNMSPEDSSIYLCSVEDRGGYTFGSGTRLTVV.

This clonotype was recorded many times. The V gene is TRBV28, the J gene TRBJ1-6, with D tentatively TRBD1 (6 bases). The V gene's germline CDR1 is MDHEN and CDR2 SYDVKM. This CDR3 contains 17 residues. The ends were cut back, 3 bases at V and 14 bases at J, with 26 bases in the middle. The CDR3 sequence is CASSFSAGTRVGRTLHF. CDR3 sequence (DNA): TGTGCCAGCAGTTTTTCCGCCGGGACACGGGTTGGGAGAACCCTCCACTTT.

Many counts were recorded for this clonotype. The genes are TRBV4-1 and TRBJ2-1; 7 positions agree with TRBD2. This CDR3 is built from 16 residues. In germline, CDR1 is MGHRA, CDR2 YSYEKL. Unmatched junction bases numbered 10, after V lost 3 bases and J lost 5 bases. The CDR3 nucleotides are TGCGCCAGCAGCCAGGGACCGGGACTAACGAACAATGAGCAGTTCTTC. Protein sequence: CASSQGPGLTNNEQFF.

The V and J genes are TRBV6-5 and TRBJ1-1, with a possible D match to TRBD1 (6 bases). With 6 bases removed from V and 3 bases from J, the gap between germline ends came to 11 bases. The CDR3 runs 13 residues. CDR1 and CDR2 (germline): MNHEY, SVGAGI. The CDR3 nucleotides read TGTGCCAGCAGCAGGACAGAGTACACTGAAGCTTTCTTT. Its translation is CASSRTEYTEAFF.

The chain couples TRBV9 to TRBJ2-7, with TRBD1 as a possible D gene (5 bases). Germline V gene data show CDR1 as SGDLS and CDR2 as YYNGEE. This CDR3 has 14 residues. Deletions cut 2 bases from V and 2 bases from J, with 11 bases between. DNA for the CDR3: TGTGCCAGCAGCGTCACAGGAACCACCTACGAGCAGTACTTC. This translates into CASSVTGTTYEQYF.

This clonotype has just a few counts. V is TRBV11-3 and J is TRBJ1-1, with D possibly being TRBD1 (6 bases). CDR3 length equals 13 residues. V lost 2 bases to trimming and J lost 6 bases, with 10 bases between them. Germline loops: CDR1 SGHNT, CDR2 YENEEA. Here the CDR3 reads CASSLFPGAEAFF. CDR3 nucleotides: TGTGCCAGCAGCTTATTTCCAGGGGCTGAAGCTTTCTTT.

This clonotype has a count of ten or more. The chain couples TRBV5-1 to TRBJ1-1; 9 nucleotides align to TRBD1. Germline V gene data show CDR1 as SGHRS and CDR2 as YFSETQ. The CDR3 is made up of 14 amino acids. V shed 4 bases, J shed 5 bases, and the junction held 6 bases outside the gene matches. CDR3 loop: CASSLGQGGTEAFF. The CDR3 coding sequence is TGCGCCAGCAGCCTGGGACAGGGAGGGACTGAAGCTTTCTTT.

This clonotype showed up many times. The chain is built from TRBV10-3 and TRBJ2-7, with 12 bases identical to TRBD1. The J segment lost 6 bases and the V segment lost 2 bases, leaving 8 bases of the junction unmatched. Germline values: CDR1 ENHRY, CDR2 SYGVKD. The CDR3 is made up of 16 amino acids. The CDR3 loop is CAISEGQGQGALEQYF. The CDR3 DNA is TGTGCCATCAGTGAGGGTCAGGGACAGGGGGCTCTCGAGCAGTACTTC.

In this sample, this clonotype turned up many times. V is TRBV3-1 and J is TRBJ1-5; D gene ambiguous. The germline gives CDR1 LGHDT, CDR2 YNNKEL (reference sequence). There are 15 residues in the CDR3. V was trimmed by 1 base and J by 0 bases, leaving 7 bases between them. The DNA of the CDR3 is TGTGCCAGCAGCCAAGGGGCTAATAGCAATCAGCCCCAGCATTTT. Protein product: CASSQGANSNQPQHF.

This clonotype has at least ten counts. The chain uses TRBV7-6 and TRBJ2-7; 14 nucleotides align to TRBD2. Unmatched junction bases numbered 9, after V lost 2 bases and J lost 3 bases. The CDR3 is 18 residues long. Germline V gene lookup returns CDR1 SGHVS and CDR2 FNYEAQ. The CDR3 bases are TGTGCCAGCAGCTTATCGTCGGGACTAGCGGGGGTTAACTACGAGCAGTACTTC. Residues: CASSLSSGLAGVNYEQYF.

This clonotype showed up many times. CDR3 nucleotide sequence: TGTGCCAGCAGTTTACGGGTTTCACCCCTCCACTTT. Protein sequence: CASSLRVSPLHF. This sequence joins TRBV28 and TRBJ1-6; D not certain. Between the trimmed V and J ends, which lost 2 bases and 9 bases, there was a span of 5 bases. Germline CDR1 is MDHEN and CDR2 is SYDVKM. The CDR3 has 12 amino acids.

The table lists this clonotype with many counts. V is TRBV2 and J is TRBJ2-5; 8 bases line up with TRBD1. Trimming removed 7 bases from V and 1 base from J; junction bases left unmatched: 5. Per germline, CDR1 SNHLY and CDR2 FYNNEI. This CDR3 comprises 14 residues. This CDR3 is CASNMDRVQETQYF. The CDR3 nucleotides read TGTGCCAGCAATATGGACAGGGTCCAAGAGACCCAGTACTTC.

This chain uses TRBV4-1 with TRBJ2-3; TRBD1 or TRBD2 may be the D gene (6 bases each). V lost 4 bases and J lost 4, with 12 bases in between. CDR1 and CDR2 (germline): MGHRA, YSYEKL. The CDR3 extends over 14 amino acids. CDR3 nucleotide sequence: TGCGCCAGCAGCCCGGGGGCTGTCCCAGATACGCAGTATTTT. The encoded protein is CASSPGAVPDTQYF.

The chain combines TRBV20-1 with TRBJ2-7, with unresolved D. The CDR3 length is 15 residues. CDR1 and CDR2 (germline): DFQATT, SNEGSKA (reference sequence). Trimming pared 3 bases from V and 2 bases from J, leaving 17 bases between. As DNA, the CDR3 is TGCAGTGCTAGGGCCCTCAAATCGTTCACCTACGAGCAGTACTTC. Its protein is CSARALKSFTYEQYF.

A few counts support this clonotype. This chain joins TRBV5-1 and TRBJ1-1; TRBD1 aligns across 7 bases. Germline values: CDR1 SGHRS, CDR2 YFSETQ. V lost 4 bases and J lost 0; bases outside the gene matches: 15. The CDR3 is 18 residues long. The CDR3 nucleotides are TGCGCCAGCAGCCCTTCCGGGACAGCTTACACAATGAACACTGAAGCTTTCTTT. It encodes CASSPSGTAYTMNTEAFF.

The chain links TRBV19 to TRBJ2-2; 8 bases agree with TRBD2. The CDR3 is 14 residues long. V lost 6 bases, J lost 7 bases, and 7 bases stayed unmatched. CDR1 and CDR2 (germline): LNHDA, SQIVND (reference sequence). DNA of the CDR3: TGTGCCAGTAGGCAAGCGGGGGAGGTCGGGGAGCTGTTTTTT. Its protein is CASRQAGEVGELFF.